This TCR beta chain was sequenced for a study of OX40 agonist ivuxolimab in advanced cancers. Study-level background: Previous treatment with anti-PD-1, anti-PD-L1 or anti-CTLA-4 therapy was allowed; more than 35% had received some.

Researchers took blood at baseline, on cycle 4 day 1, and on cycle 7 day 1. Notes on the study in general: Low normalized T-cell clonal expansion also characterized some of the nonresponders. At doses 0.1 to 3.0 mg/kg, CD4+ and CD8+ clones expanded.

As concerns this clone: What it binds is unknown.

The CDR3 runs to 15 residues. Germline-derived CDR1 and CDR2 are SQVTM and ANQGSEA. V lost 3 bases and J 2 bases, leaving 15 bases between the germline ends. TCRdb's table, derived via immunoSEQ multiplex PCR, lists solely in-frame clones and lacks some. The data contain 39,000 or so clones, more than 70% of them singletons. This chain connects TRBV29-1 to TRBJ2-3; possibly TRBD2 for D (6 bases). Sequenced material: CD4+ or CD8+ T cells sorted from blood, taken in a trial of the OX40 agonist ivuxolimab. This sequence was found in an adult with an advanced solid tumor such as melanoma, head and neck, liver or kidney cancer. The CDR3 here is CSVEVGGGDTDTQYF. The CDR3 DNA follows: TGCAGCGTTGAGGTCGGCGGCGGGGACACAGATACGCAGTATTTT.